These T cell receptor beta chains were read from a single sample in a study of OX40 agonist ivuxolimab in advanced cancers. Repertoires were generated with immunoSEQ multiplex PCR, while TCRdb's copy carries only in-frame clones and drops some. The table has about 77,000 clones, around 87% seen once. Sequencing was performed on CD4+ or CD8+ T cells sorted from blood, taken in a trial of the OX40 agonist ivuxolimab. All receptors derive from an adult with an advanced solid tumor such as melanoma, head and neck, liver or kidney cancer. Both conserved end residues are part of each CDR3.

V gene,CDR3 protein
TRBV19,CASNPGRKNTEAFF
TRBV27,CASRASGTGELFF
TRBV5-1,CASSLASGGAREQYF
TRBV4-3,CASSPGLAGGSEQFF
TRBV7-2,CASSQGDTSNEKLFF
TRBV7-3,CASSSTNTGELFF
TRBV7-3,CASSLTVQETQYF
TRBV2,CASRRGTEVYF
TRBV5-5,CASSLRSDLKLGTQYF
TRBV5-1,CASSSGLSLVDEKLFF
TRBV6-1,CASSRGDRTIYEQYF
TRBV7-9,CASSLKLDSTDTQYF
TRBV5-6,CASSLRTGYYNEQFF
TRBV27,CASSLTGPHLSGNTIYF
TRBV5-8,CASSLGQSADTQYF
TRBV9,CASSVSVGQGGGGGYTF
TRBV2,CASSEERTGGYTF
TRBV29-1,CSVERAGTGISYGYTF
TRBV28,CASNLQGASYQPQHF
TRBV6-5,CASRRDVEQYF
TRBV5-5,CASSLARGAYSGNTIYF
TRBV28,CASSLGTGTHGYTF
TRBV7-2,CASSLDAGSEKLFF
TRBV9,CASSVATRTSGRSTDTQYF
TRBV5-1,CASSSPGRSLNEQFF
TRBV10-3,CAISEATGTSTGELFF
TRBV18,CASSPTAGSGGETQYF
TRBV7-9,CASSAIQGTYEQYF
TRBV2,CASSPDRLIREGYTF
TRBV5-1,CASSTTSGSHNEQFF
TRBV9,CASSANLAGGLGSYNEQFF
TRBV10-3,CAISESAGNYQPQHF
TRBV23-1,CAGVKVPDTGELFF
TRBV10-3,CAISVGNDRGRGSYEQYF
TRBV12-5,CASGLFWSEAFF
TRBV5-1,CASRYSWGTEAFF
TRBV28,CASSFSGQGYTEAFF
TRBV27,CASSLRDSGVIYEQYF
TRBV11-2,CASSLVRRGELFF
TRBV6-5,CASSFRGQGTYEQYF
TRBV10-1,CASSGSIAGAGGELFF
TRBV5-6,CASSFRDRGTGELFF
TRBV29-1,CSASISQETQYF
TRBV11-2,CASSTRTTIGGNTIYF
TRBV5-1,CASSLATSVLDTQYF
TRBV28,CASSDPSGGSYNEQFF
TRBV11-2,CASSLDTTYEQYF
TRBV7-8,CASSSPRGVAGGTETQYF
TRBV27,CASTETGGIQPQHF